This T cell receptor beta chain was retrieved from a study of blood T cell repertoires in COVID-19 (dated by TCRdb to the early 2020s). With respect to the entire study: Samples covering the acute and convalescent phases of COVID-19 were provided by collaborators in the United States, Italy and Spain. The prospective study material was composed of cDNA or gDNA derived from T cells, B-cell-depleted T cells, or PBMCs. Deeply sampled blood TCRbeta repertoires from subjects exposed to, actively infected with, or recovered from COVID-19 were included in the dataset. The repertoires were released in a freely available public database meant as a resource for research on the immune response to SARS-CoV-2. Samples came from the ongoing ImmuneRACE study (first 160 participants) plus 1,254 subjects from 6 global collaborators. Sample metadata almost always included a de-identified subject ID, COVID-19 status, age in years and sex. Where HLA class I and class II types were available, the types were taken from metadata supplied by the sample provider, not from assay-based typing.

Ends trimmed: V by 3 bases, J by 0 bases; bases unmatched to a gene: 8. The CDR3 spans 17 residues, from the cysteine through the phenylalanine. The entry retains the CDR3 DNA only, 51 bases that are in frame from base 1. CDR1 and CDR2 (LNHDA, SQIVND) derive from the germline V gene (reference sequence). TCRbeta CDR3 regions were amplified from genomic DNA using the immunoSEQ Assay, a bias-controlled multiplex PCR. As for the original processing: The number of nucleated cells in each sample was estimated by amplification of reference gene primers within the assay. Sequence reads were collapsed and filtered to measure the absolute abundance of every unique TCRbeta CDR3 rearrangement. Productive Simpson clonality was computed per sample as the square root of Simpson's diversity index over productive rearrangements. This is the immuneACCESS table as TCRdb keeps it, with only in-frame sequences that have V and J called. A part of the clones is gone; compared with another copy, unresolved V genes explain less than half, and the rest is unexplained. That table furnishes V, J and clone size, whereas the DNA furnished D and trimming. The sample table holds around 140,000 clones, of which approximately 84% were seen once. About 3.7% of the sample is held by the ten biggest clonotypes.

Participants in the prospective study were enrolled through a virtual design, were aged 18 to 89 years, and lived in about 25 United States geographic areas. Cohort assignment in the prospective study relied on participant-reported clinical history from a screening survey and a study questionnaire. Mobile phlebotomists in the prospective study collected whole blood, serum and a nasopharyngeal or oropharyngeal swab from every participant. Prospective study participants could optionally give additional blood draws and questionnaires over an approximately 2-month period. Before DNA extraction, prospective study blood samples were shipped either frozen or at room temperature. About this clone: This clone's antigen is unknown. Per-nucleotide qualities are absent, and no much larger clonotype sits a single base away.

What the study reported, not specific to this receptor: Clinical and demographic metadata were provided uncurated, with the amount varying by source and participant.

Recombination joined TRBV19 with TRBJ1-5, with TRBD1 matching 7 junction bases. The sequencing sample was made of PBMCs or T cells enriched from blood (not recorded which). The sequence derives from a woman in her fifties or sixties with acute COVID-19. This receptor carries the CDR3 CASSIRTGEYSNQPQHF. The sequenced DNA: TGTGCCAGTAGTATCAGGACAGGAGAATATAGCAATCAGCCCCAGCATTTT.